This passage covers 30 T cell receptor beta chains from one sample sequenced in a study of cytomegalovirus exposure and HLA in healthy donors. Assay used: immunoSEQ multiplex PCR; TCRdb lists only in-frame clones, some missing. The sample yields about 130,000 clones, roughly 89% seen once. Sequencing input: PBMCs. The source of these receptors is a woman under 30 in good health and CMV-seronegative.

This chain joins TRBV4-1 and TRBJ1-1; 8 bases fit TRBD1. Germline trimming cut 0 bases from V and 5 bases from J; bases unmatched to any gene: 11. The CDR3 spans 17 residues. Per the germline V gene, CDR1 is MGHRA and CDR2 is YSYEKL. DNA of the CDR3: TGCGCCAGCAGCCAAGATAGGACAGGGAGGGAGCGGACTGAAGCTTTCTTT. Translated: CASSQDRTGRERTEAFF.

The chain uses TRBV5-6 and TRBJ2-1; unclear D gene. The germline gives CDR1 SGHDT, CDR2 YYEEEE. V lost 2 bases and J 4 bases, leaving 4 bases between the germline ends. The CDR3 covers 12 residues. For the CDR3, the DNA is TGTGCCAGCAGCTTCGCGTACAATGAGCAGTTCTTC. Translation: CASSFAYNEQFF.

The chain joins TRBV5-4 to TRBJ2-5; D might be TRBD2 (7 bases). V was clipped by 5 bases and J by 5 bases, with 13 bases between them. Germline V gene lookup returns CDR1 SGHNT and CDR2 YYREEE (reference sequence). The CDR3 runs to 13 residues. The DNA of the CDR3 is TGTGCCAGCAGGAGGGGGGGGCAGGAGACCCAGTACTTC. This sequence encodes CASRRGGQETQYF.

The V gene is TRBV29-1, the J gene TRBJ1-2, with D possibly being TRBD1 (6 bases). Looked up from germline, CDR1 is SQVTM and CDR2 is ANQGSEA. The CDR3 length is 13 residues. Deletions cut 3 bases from V and 5 bases from J, with 13 bases between. The CDR3 region is CSVDGAGVYGYTF. As DNA, the CDR3 is TGCAGCGTTGACGGCGCAGGGGTATATGGCTACACCTTC.

The gene calls are TRBV18 and TRBJ2-5; 10 bases agree with TRBD1. V lost 4 bases, J lost 4 bases, and 3 bases stayed unmatched. Germline CDR1 and CDR2: KGHSH and LQKENI. The CDR3 has 14 residues. The chain's CDR3 is CASSQGDRGETQYF. DNA for the CDR3: TGTGCCAGCTCACAGGGGGACAGGGGAGAGACCCAGTACTTC.

The table lists this clone with a count of one. The rearrangement uses TRBV30 and TRBJ2-2, with 14 bases matching TRBD2. Germline lookup yields CDR1 GTSNPN and CDR2 SVGIG (reference sequence). V was pared by 0 bases and J by 4 bases, with 1 base of the junction left unmatched. The CDR3 runs 16 residues. In nucleotides, the CDR3 is TGTGCCTGGAGTGTTGGACTAGCGGGGGGCACCGGGGAGCTGTTTTTT. It encodes CAWSVGLAGGTGELFF.

This clone was detected once. The J gene is TRBJ1-5, the V gene TRBV19, with D perhaps TRBD1 (5 bases). V lost 5 bases and J lost 0, with 17 bases in between. Germline V lookup: CDR1 LNHDA, CDR2 SQIVND (reference sequence). The CDR3 has 17 amino acids. The CDR3 loop is CASSVRGTSLSNQPQHF. CDR3 DNA: TGTGCCAGTAGTGTACGCGGGACGTCCCTTAGCAATCAGCCCCAGCATTTT.

V gene TRBV28 combines with J gene TRBJ2-1, with TRBD2 identical over 10 bases. CDR1 and CDR2 (germline): MDHEN, SYDVKM. The ends lost 4 bases at V and 9 bases at J; junction bases unmatched: 9. The CDR3 is made up of 15 amino acids. Written as DNA, the CDR3 is TGTGCCAGCAGTTCGTGGACTAGCGGAGAGTCTGAGCAGTTCTTC. Encoded protein: CASSSWTSGESEQFF. Complete variable domain (other parts from reference TRBV28 and TRBJ2-1): DVKVTQSSRYLVKRTGEKVFLECVQDMDHENMFWYRQDPGLGLRLIYFSYDVKMKEKGDIPEGYSVSREKKERFSLILESASTNQTSMYLCASSSWTSGESEQFFGPGTRLTVL.

The chain recombines TRBV9 with TRBJ2-3; perhaps TRBD2 as D (5 bases). V lost 6 bases, J lost 0 bases, and 14 bases lay in between. CDR1 is SGDLS and CDR2 is YYNGEE in the germline V gene. The CDR3 totals 15 residues. The CDR3 sequence: CASKPSRASTDTQYF. The CDR3 nucleotides read TGTGCCAGCAAACCGTCGAGGGCCAGCACAGATACGCAGTATTTT.

This chain uses TRBV6-1 with TRBJ2-5, with D possibly matching TRBD2 (6 bases). The germline V gene encodes CDR1 MNHNS and CDR2 SASEGT. Trimming left V 3 bases short and J 1 base short, with 21 bases between. The CDR3 extends over 18 amino acids. CDR3 protein: CASSDRGWRGGLQETQYF. CDR3 bases: TGTGCCAGCAGTGATAGAGGATGGCGGGGCGGCCTCCAAGAGACCCAGTACTTC.

V gene TRBV19 combines with J gene TRBJ1-2; TRBD1 aligns across 9 bases. From germline, CDR1 is LNHDA and CDR2 SQIVND (reference sequence). The junction had 11 bases not matched to a gene; V was cut back by 5 bases and J by 7 bases. The CDR3 totals 15 residues. The CDR3 nucleotides are TGTGCCAGTAGTCCCACCGGGACAGGGAGCGTTGGCTACACCTTC. It is translated as CASSPTGTGSVGYTF. The full variable domain, with the rest looked up from reference TRBV19 and TRBJ1-2, is DGGITQSPKYLFRKEGQNVTLSCEQNLNHDAMYWYRQDPGQGLRLIYYSQIVNDFQKGDIAEGYSVSREKKESFPLTVTSAQKNPTAFYLCASSPTGTGSVGYTFGSGTRLTVV.

The sample holds one count of this clone. The genes are TRBV9 and TRBJ1-1; the D gene is possibly TRBD1 (6 bases). V lost 5 bases and J lost 3, with 11 bases in between. This CDR3 is built from 13 residues. Per the germline V gene, CDR1 is SGDLS and CDR2 is YYNGEE. CDR3 coding DNA: TGTGCCAGCAGTCAGGGGAGGGACACTGAAGCTTTCTTT. It specifies CASSQGRDTEAFF.

The chain couples TRBV6-6 to TRBJ2-1; 11 bases match TRBD2. With V trimmed by 6 bases and J by 5 bases, 6 bases remained unmatched. Germline assignment: CDR1 MNHNY and CDR2 SVGAGI (reference sequence). The CDR3 is 15 amino acids. The CDR3 nucleotides read TGTGCCAGCAGCTCAACTAGCGGGGGAGACAATGAGCAGTTCTTC. Translation gives CASSSTSGGDNEQFF.

The chain couples TRBV6-4 to TRBJ1-1; D is possibly TRBD1 (6 bases). V was pared by 3 bases and J by 2 bases, with 10 bases between. CDR3 length: 14 residues. CDR1 is MRHNA, CDR2 SNTAGT, per germline. This CDR3 is CASSEEGVNTEAFF. In nucleotides, the CDR3 is TGTGCCAGCAGTGAAGAGGGGGTTAACACTGAAGCTTTCTTT.

V gene TRBV30 combines with J gene TRBJ2-5, with unresolved D. The CDR3 consists of 14 residues. Germline V gene sequence: CDR1 GTSNPN, CDR2 SVGIG (reference sequence). V lost 2 bases and J lost 5, with 15 bases in between. CDR3 DNA sequence: TGTGCCTGGAGTCCTTATTTCCGTCTGGAGACCCAGTACTTC. Its translation is CAWSPYFRLETQYF.

The V call is TRBV11-2, the J call TRBJ2-7; D gene unclear. V lost 8 bases, J lost 9 bases, and 26 bases lay in between. The germline V gene has CDR1 SGHAT and CDR2 FQNNGV. The CDR3 runs to 15 residues. CDR3 bases: TGTGCCAGCCGACCGTGGCGTTGGCGTCAGGTCGGGCAGTACTTC. Protein: CASRPWRWRQVGQYF.

The gene calls are TRBV28 and TRBJ1-6; D is possibly TRBD1 (5 bases). The CDR3 consists of 14 residues. Germline V gene data show CDR1 as MDHEN and CDR2 as SYDVKM. The V end lost 2 bases, the J end lost 7 bases, and 9 bases lay between the germline ends. The CDR3 DNA sequence: TGTGCCAGCAGTTTAGGGCAGGGAAATTCACCCCTCCACTTT. It specifies CASSLGQGNSPLHF. The full variable domain, with the rest looked up from reference TRBV28 and TRBJ1-6, is DVKVTQSSRYLVKRTGEKVFLECVQDMDHENMFWYRQDPGLGLRLIYFSYDVKMKEKGDIPEGYSVSREKKERFSLILESASTNQTSMYLCASSLGQGNSPLHFGNGTRLTVT.

The chain employs TRBV5-1 and TRBJ1-2; 7 bases are shared with TRBD1. The CDR3 sequence is 17 residues long. Germline V lookup: CDR1 SGHRS, CDR2 YFSETQ. V lost 3 bases and J lost 4; bases outside the gene matches: 15. The CDR3, as DNA: TGCGCCAGCAGCTCTTCCCGGACAGGCTTCGATCTCTATGGCTACACCTTC. It is translated as CASSSSRTGFDLYGYTF. The full variable domain, its missing parts supplied by reference TRBV5-1 and TRBJ1-2, is KAGVTQTPRYLIKTRGQQVTLSCSPISGHRSVSWYQQTPGQGLQFLFEYFSETQRNKGNFPGRFSGRQFSNSRSEMNVSTLELGDSALYLCASSSSRTGFDLYGYTFGSGTRLTVV.

V and J are TRBV18 and TRBJ2-5, with 7 bases identical to TRBD1. The CDR3 has 14 residues. The V gene end was trimmed by 5 bases and the J gene end by 1 base; junction bases not matched to a gene: 4. The germline CDR1 and CDR2 sequences are KGHSH and LQKENI. CDR3 DNA sequence: TGTGCCAGCTCATCACAGGGGTTCCAAGAGACCCAGTACTTC. It specifies CASSSQGFQETQYF.

V is TRBV5-1 and J is TRBJ1-6; 8 positions agree with TRBD1. CDR1 SGHRS and CDR2 YFSETQ come from the germline V gene. The ends lost 4 bases at V and 5 bases at J; junction bases unmatched: 11. This CDR3 has 17 amino acids. The CDR3, as DNA: TGCGCCAGCAGCCCCAGGAGACAGGGGAACGATAATTCACCCCTCCACTTT. Amino acids: CASSPRRQGNDNSPLHF.

The J gene is TRBJ1-4, the V gene TRBV19; D is possibly TRBD1 (5 bases). From germline, CDR1 is LNHDA and CDR2 SQIVND (reference sequence). The CDR3 spans 15 residues. Between the trimmed V and J ends, which lost 7 bases and 8 bases, there was a span of 20 bases. The CDR3 DNA is TGTGCCAGTACAGGCCAGGGCTTATTAGGGGAAAAACTGTTTTTT. Residues: CASTGQGLLGEKLFF.

The chain couples TRBV5-6 to TRBJ2-1, with 7 nucleotides matching TRBD1. J was trimmed by 6 bases and V by 5 bases; bases with no gene match: 8. Germline-derived CDR1 and CDR2 are SGHDT and YYEEEE. This CDR3 is 14 amino acids long. CDR3 coding DNA: TGTGCCAGCAGAAAGCGACAGGGCGGCAATGAGCAGTTCTTC. Its protein is CASRKRQGGNEQFF. The full variable domain, rest sourced from reference TRBV5-6 and TRBJ2-1, is DAGVTQSPTHLIKTRGQQVTLRCSPKSGHDTVSWYQQALGQGPQFIFQYYEEEERQRGNFPDRFSGHQFPNYSSELNVNALLLGDSALYLCASRKRQGGNEQFFGPGTRLTVL.

The table lists this clone with a few counts. V usage is TRBV25-1 and J usage is TRBJ1-5, with 7 bases fitting TRBD1. CDR1 MGHDK and CDR2 SYGVNS come from the germline V gene. Trimming took 1 base from V and 7 from J; bases not matched to a gene: 10. This CDR3 spans 16 amino acids. CDR3 region: CASSEFNGQEAQPQHF. CDR3 DNA sequence: TGTGCCAGCAGTGAATTTAACGGACAGGAAGCCCAGCCCCAGCATTTT.

The chain joins TRBV28 to TRBJ2-7, with 7 bases identical to TRBD1. This CDR3 region has 14 residues. J was trimmed by 2 bases and V by 5 bases; bases with no gene match: 6. Per the germline V gene, CDR1 is MDHEN and CDR2 is SYDVKM. CDR3 DNA: TGTGCCAGCAGTCAACAGGGGTTCACCTACGAGCAGTACTTC. It yields the protein CASSQQGFTYEQYF.

This chain connects TRBV28 to TRBJ2-7; unclear D gene. Germline V gene lookup returns CDR1 MDHEN and CDR2 SYDVKM. The ends were cut back, 6 bases at V and 4 bases at J, with 7 bases in the middle. This CDR3 has 11 residues. The CDR3 sequence is CASSLVYEQYF. The CDR3 DNA reads TGTGCCAGCAGCCTCGTATACGAGCAGTACTTC.

This chain uses TRBV5-1 with TRBJ2-1; 10 nucleotides align to TRBD2. From germline, CDR1 is SGHRS and CDR2 YFSETQ. The CDR3 is made up of 17 amino acids. The ends lost 0 bases at V and 7 bases at J; junction bases unmatched: 10. The CDR3 loop reads CASSLGFWLAGENEQFF. As DNA, the CDR3 is TGCGCCAGCAGCTTGGGTTTTTGGCTAGCGGGAGAGAATGAGCAGTTCTTC.

This clone was counted a single time. The rearrangement joins TRBV28 to TRBJ1-5; 7 nucleotides line up with TRBD1. This CDR3 spans 15 amino acids. V was clipped by 3 bases and J by 1 base; unmatched bases: 3. Germline V CDR1 and CDR2: MDHEN, SYDVKM. As DNA, the CDR3 is TGTGCCAGCAGTTTGGCGACAGGGAGCAATCAGCCCCAGCATTTT. This gives the protein CASSLATGSNQPQHF. Looking up the rest from reference TRBV28 and TRBJ1-5 gives the full variable domain: DVKVTQSSRYLVKRTGEKVFLECVQDMDHENMFWYRQDPGLGLRLIYFSYDVKMKEKGDIPEGYSVSREKKERFSLILESASTNQTSMYLCASSLATGSNQPQHFGDGTRLSIL.

This chain uses TRBV15 with TRBJ2-2; a weak D match, TRBD1 (6 bases). The CDR3 is 14 residues long. Germline CDR1 LNHNV, CDR2 YYDKDF (reference sequence). The V end was cut by 6 bases, the J end by 2 bases, with 10 bases between. The CDR3 spells CATSRDTNTGELFF. Written as DNA, the CDR3 is TGTGCCACCAGTCGGGACACTAACACCGGGGAGCTGTTTTTT.

The chain recombines TRBV30 with TRBJ2-1; maybe TRBD2 (6 bases). CDR1 GTSNPN and CDR2 SVGIG come from the germline V gene (reference sequence). The CDR3 loop spans 13 amino acids. The CDR3 DNA reads TGTGCTATCGCCCGGGGGTCCTACAATGAGCAGTTCTTC. Its translation is CAIARGSYNEQFF.

This clone showed up just a few times. This chain connects TRBV4-1 to TRBJ1-5; 9 nucleotides match TRBD1. Germline V lookup: CDR1 MGHRA, CDR2 YSYEKL. V lost 5 bases and J lost 3; bases outside the gene matches: 11. There are 17 residues in the CDR3. The DNA of the CDR3 is TGCGCCAGCAGCGAAGGGACAGGGCTTATCCTCAATCAGCCCCAGCATTTT. Its protein is CASSEGTGLILNQPQHF.